The 2 T cell receptor beta chains listed next were all sequenced from one sample in a study of CD8+CD57+ T cells in acquired aplastic anemia. The patients chosen for sequencing had shown expansion of CD8+CD57+ cells (detected by flow cytometry). For CDR3 and TCR beta VDJ profiling, genomic DNA was the template used. MiXCR was run by TCRdb on the reads, yielding one entry per CDR3 protein. The sample lists 160,000 or so distinct CDR3 sequences, around half occurring once. The sequenced material came from sorted CD4+, CD8+, or CD8+CD57+ T cells (not recorded which) from PBMCs. The source is a human donor with aplastic anemia.

Remarks on this clonotype: A read error is possible here, since a much larger clone lies one base away. Likely a read error: the CDR3 ends without its conserved phenylalanine or tryptophan. The chain has TRBV6-2 or TRBV6-3 and TRBJ2-5, with D perhaps TRBD2 (6 bases). Germline CDR1 MNHEY, CDR2 SVGEGT. Trimming took 4 bases from V and 5 from J, leaving 8 bases between them. The CDR3 sequence is 12 residues long. CDR3 bases: TGTGCCAGCAGTTGGGGAGGTGAGACCCAGTACCTC. It specifies CASSWGGETQYL.

This chain uses TRBV4-1 with TRBJ1-1; D remains ambiguous. V was shortened by 1 base and J by 0 bases, with 6 bases between the two germline ends. CDR1 and CDR2 (germline): MGHRA, YSYEKL. CDR3 length equals 14 residues. CDR3 sequence (DNA): TGCGCCAGCAGCCAAGGACATATGAACACTGAAGCTTTCTTT. As protein: CASSQGHMNTEAFF.